These T cell receptor beta chains were read from a single sample in a study of T cell responses to AZD1222 COVID-19 vaccine. Sequencing used immunoSEQ multiplex PCR; TCRdb keeps in-frame clones, though not all of them. In the table there are fewer than 150,000 clones, approximately 90% of which are singletons. Sequences were derived from peripheral blood, sampled on day 0 of AZD1222 vaccination. The source of these receptors is an adult in good health. Both conserved end residues are part of each CDR3. The D gene is left open where the match is weak. The size entry is marked missing in some rows and otherwise reads once, few, many or a size class.

TRBJ1-3,NA,TRBV5-6,TRBD1,TGTGCCAGCAGCTGCCAAGGTGAGACAGGGGATGGAAACACCATATATTTT,CASSCQGETGDGNTIYF
TRBJ2-7,NA,TRBV7-2,TRBD2,TGTGCCAGCAGCTCTCGCGGGGGCTACGAGCAGTACTTC,CASSSRGGYEQYF
TRBJ2-6,NA,TRBV9,TRBD1,TGTGCCAGCAGCACCGGACAGGCGGCACGTGGGGCCAACGTCCTGACTTTC,CASSTGQAARGANVLTF
TRBJ2-6,NA,TRBV19,NA,TGTGCCAGTACACCAGTCTTCGGGGCCTCTGGGGCCAACGTCCTGACTTTC,CASTPVFGASGANVLTF
TRBJ2-3,NA,TRBV12-3/TRBV12-4,NA,TGTGCCAGTAGGACAGTGACCACAGATACGCAGTATTTT,CASRTVTTDTQYF
TRBJ2-1,NA,TRBV5-6,NA,TGTGCCAGCAGCTTTGGAGGCGCCTACAATGAGCAGTTCTTC,CASSFGGAYNEQFF
TRBJ2-3,NA,TRBV5-1,NA,TGCGCCAGCAGCTTGGGGACGAGCCCTTACACAGATACGCAGTATTTT,CASSLGTSPYTDTQYF
TRBJ1-2,NA,TRBV30,NA,TGTGCCTGGAGTCAAGGGGGAATAGGCTATGGCTACACCTTC,CAWSQGGIGYGYTF
TRBJ2-1,NA,TRBV7-9,NA,TGTGCCAGCAGCTTAGAGGGACGCGAGCAGTTCTTC,CASSLEGREQFF
TRBJ1-5,NA,TRBV3-1/TRBV3-2,NA,TGTGCCAGCAGCCGAGAATCACCGGGACGGTGGATCAATCAGCCCCAGCATTTT,CASSRESPGRWINQPQHF
TRBJ2-7,NA,TRBV19,TRBD2,TGTGCCAGTCGATTAGCGGGAGGGCCCACCTACGAGCAGTACTTC,CASRLAGGPTYEQYF
TRBJ1-3,NA,TRBV7-9,NA,TGTGCCAGCACCCCTCCTCCTGGGAGATCTGGAAACACCATATATTTT,CASTPPPGRSGNTIYF
TRBJ1-2,NA,TRBV10-3,NA,TGTGCCATTGAGTCAGGGGACTATGGCTACACCTTC,CAIESGDYGYTF
TRBJ1-1,NA,TRBV6-6,NA,TGTGCCGGCCTCGATCCCATGAACACTGAAGCTTTCTTT,CAGLDPMNTEAFF
TRBJ2-1,NA,TRBV2,TRBD1,TGTGCCAGCAGCTTCGGACAGGGGTCCAATGAGCAGTTCTTC,CASSFGQGSNEQFF
TRBJ1-1,NA,TRBV6-5,NA,TGTGCCAGCATAACTCAGGGTTTTGTGTCTGAAGCTTTCTTT,CASITQGFVSEAFF
TRBJ1-1,NA,TRBV19,TRBD1,TGTGCCAGCTCCCCCCGGACAGGGATCGGGACTGAAGCTTTCTTT,CASSPRTGIGTEAFF
TRBJ2-7,NA,TRBV29-1,TRBD1,TGCAGCGGTCGACAGGGGTCTAACGAGCAGTACTTC,CSGRQGSNEQYF
TRBJ1-6,NA,TRBV7-8,NA,TGTGCCAGCAGCTTAGTTTTGTCGGGTTCACCCCTCCACTTT,CASSLVLSGSPLHF
TRBJ2-1,NA,TRBV7-8,NA,TGTGCCAGCAGCTTATCTCCGGGACTCCCTTACAATGAGCAGTTCTTC,CASSLSPGLPYNEQFF
TRBJ1-6,NA,TRBV19,NA,TGTGCCAGTAGTATAGTGGGCGGCAGCCACCCTACCCTCCACTTT,CASSIVGGSHPTLHF
TRBJ1-3,NA,TRBV19,NA,TGTGCCAGTCGGACACTTCACTCTGGAAACACCATATATTTT,CASRTLHSGNTIYF
TRBJ1-1,NA,TRBV5-1,NA,TGCGCCAGCAGCTTGGCCGGGGGGCTGACTGAAGCTTTCTTT,CASSLAGGLTEAFF
TRBJ2-1,NA,TRBV7-2,NA,TGTGCCAGCAGCTTAAGGGGGGGTATCGATGAGCAGTTCTTC,CASSLRGGIDEQFF
TRBJ2-6,NA,TRBV6-2/TRBV6-3,TRBD1,TGTGCCAGCAGTTACGCCGGGACAGGACTCTCTGGGGCCAACGTCCTGACTTTC,CASSYAGTGLSGANVLTF
TRBJ1-1,NA,TRBV21-1,NA,TGTGCCAGCAGCCGGGACGAATTT,CASSRDEF
TRBJ2-7,NA,TRBV12-3/TRBV12-4,NA,TGTGCCAGCAGCCCCGGGACAGAGCAGTACTTC,CASSPGTEQYF
TRBJ2-3,NA,TRBV3-1/TRBV3-2,NA,TGTGCCAGCAGCCTAAAGGGCGGCACAGATACGCAGTATTTT,CASSLKGGTDTQYF
TRBJ2-5,once,TRBV20-1,NA,TGCAGTGCTAAGCGGCAAGAGACCCAGTACTTC,CSAKRQETQYF
TRBJ2-3,NA,TRBV28,NA,TGTGCCAGCAGTTTAACTAGCACAGATACGCAGTATTTT,CASSLTSTDTQYF
TRBJ2-3,NA,TRBV7-8,NA,TGTGCCAGCAGCTTGTCACTCTTGGATACGCAGTATTTT,CASSLSLLDTQYF
TRBJ1-1,NA,TRBV28,NA,TGTGCCAGCTTGGGGTCCTACGGGACTGAAGCTTTCTTT,CASLGSYGTEAFF
TRBJ2-7,once,TRBV7-8,TRBD1,TGTGCCAGCAGTCCCGGGACAGGGGTCCCCTACGAGCAGTACTTC,CASSPGTGVPYEQYF
TRBJ1-5,NA,TRBV4-1,NA,TGCGCCAGCAGCCAAGATCAAGACGGGTATAGCAATCAGCCCCAGCATTTT,CASSQDQDGYSNQPQHF
TRBJ1-5,NA,TRBV6-5,NA,TGTGCCAGCAGGACATCTAGCAATCAGCCCCAGCATTTT,CASRTSSNQPQHF
TRBJ1-2,NA,TRBV11-2,NA,TGTGCCAGCAGACAACCGGGCTTAGGGGAGGGCTACACCTTC,CASRQPGLGEGYTF
TRBJ1-5,NA,TRBV5-1,NA,TGCGCCAGCAGCTTGGGCCAGGGAAAGGGGCAGCCCCAGCATTTT,CASSLGQGKGQPQHF